A selection of T cell receptor beta chains follows, all from one sample in a study of T cell responses to AZD1222 COVID-19 vaccine. Repertoires were generated with immunoSEQ multiplex PCR, while TCRdb's copy carries only in-frame clones and drops some. The profile shows around 130,000 clones, 75% to 95% of them singletons. This material consisted of peripheral blood, taken 28 days after the second dose of the MenACWY control vaccine. These receptor sequences come from an adult who received the MenACWY meningococcal vaccine as a control. CDR3s include the opening cysteine and the closing phenylalanine or tryptophan. A D gene is named only where the DNA matches it firmly. For some rows the clone size is stated as once, few or many, or as a class when expanded; others skip it.

d_call j_call v_call clone_size cdr3_aa cdr3_nt
- TRBJ2-5 TRBV6-5 - CASSTQGGQQETQYF TGTGCCAGCAGTACTCAGGGAGGACAGCAAGAGACCCAGTACTTC
- TRBJ2-7 TRBV3-1/TRBV3-2 - CASSQVRYEQYF TGTGCCAGCAGCCAAGTACGTTACGAGCAGTACTTC
- TRBJ2-3 TRBV12-3/TRBV12-4 - CASSFRAGDTQYF TGTGCCAGCAGTTTTCGTGCTGGGGATACGCAGTATTTT
TRBD1 TRBJ2-2 TRBV27 - CASSLASTGPGELFF TGTGCCAGCAGTTTGGCGTCGACAGGGCCCGGGGAGCTGTTTTTT
- TRBJ1-5 TRBV25-1 - CASSAGTNSNQPQHF TGTGCCAGCAGTGCCGGGACAAATAGCAATCAGCCCCAGCATTTT
TRBD2 TRBJ2-5 TRBV27 - CASSPWGLAGLEETQYF TGTGCCAGCAGCCCCTGGGGGTTAGCGGGATTGGAAGAGACCCAGTACTTC
TRBD2 TRBJ2-7 TRBV28 - CASSFHLAALSYEQYF TGTGCCAGCAGTTTCCACCTAGCGGCCCTCTCCTACGAGCAGTACTTC
- TRBJ1-2 TRBV6-6 - CATKALDRNNYGYTF TGTGCCACTAAGGCCCTAGACAGGAATAACTATGGCTACACCTTC
- TRBJ1-5 TRBV7-9 - CASGGGQGNQPQHF TGTGCCAGCGGGGGGGGGCAGGGCAATCAGCCCCAGCATTTT
- TRBJ2-2 TRBV28 few CASSLQHDSNTGELFF TGTGCCAGCAGTCTACAACATGATTCGAACACCGGGGAGCTGTTTTTT
- TRBJ2-2 TRBV4-3 - CASSQPGGTNTGELFF TGCGCCAGCAGCCAACCTGGCGGAACGAACACCGGGGAGCTGTTTTTT
- TRBJ1-2 TRBV7-9 - CASSLESRGHYGYTF TGTGCCAGCAGCTTAGAATCTAGGGGACACTATGGCTACACCTTC
TRBD2 TRBJ2-6 TRBV7-2 - CASSLVAGGSGANVLTF TGTGCCAGCAGCTTAGTCGCGGGGGGCTCTGGGGCCAACGTCCTGACTTTC
TRBD2 TRBJ2-1 TRBV5-1 - CASSRAGDYNEQFF TGCGCCAGCAGTAGGGCGGGGGACTACAATGAGCAGTTCTTC
- TRBJ1-5 TRBV28 once CASSFLGSRSNQPQHF TGTGCCAGCAGTTTTTTGGGATCGAGGAGCAATCAGCCCCAGCATTTT
- TRBJ1-5 TRBV6-5 - CASRGRGDQPQHF TGTGCCAGCAGGGGCCGGGGCGATCAGCCCCAGCATTTT
- TRBJ2-5 TRBV28 - CASSPRQVNQETQYF TGTGCCAGCAGTCCGAGACAGGTTAACCAAGAGACCCAGTACTTC
- TRBJ2-5 TRBV28 few CASSLLGLKSQETQYF TGTGCCAGCAGTTTATTAGGTCTGAAATCCCAAGAGACCCAGTACTTC
TRBD1 TRBJ1-2 TRBV27 - CASSPGTGGVYGYTF TGTGCCAGCAGTCCCGGGACAGGTGGGGTCTATGGCTACACCTTC
- TRBJ1-2 TRBV6-5 once CASSYSGVSNYGYTF TGTGCCAGCAGTTACTCAGGGGTTAGCAACTATGGCTACACCTTC
- TRBJ2-5 TRBV7-3 - CASSLGGVETQYF TGTGCCAGCAGTCTAGGGGGGGTAGAGACCCAGTACTTC
- TRBJ2-3 TRBV4-3 - CASSQGTSTDTQYF TGCGCCAGCAGCCAGGGCACAAGCACAGATACGCAGTATTTT
- TRBJ1-1 TRBV28 - CASSPPDRLTEAFF TGTGCCAGCAGTCCCCCGGACAGACTGACTGAAGCTTTCTTT
TRBD2 TRBJ2-5 TRBV3-1/TRBV3-2 - CASSGLAEETQYF TGTGCCAGCAGCGGACTAGCGGAAGAGACCCAGTACTTC